The 27 T cell receptor beta chains below were found in one sample sequenced in a study of blood T cell repertoires in COVID-19. The assay was immunoSEQ multiplex PCR, and TCRdb's table has in-frame clones only and misses some. The sample has 200,000 to 300,000 clones; approximately 84% are singletons. Sequenced material: peripheral blood. The receptors come from a man aged 50 to 59 with acute or convalescent COVID-19.

This sequence joins TRBV5-8 and TRBJ1-2; no clear D gene. Trimming stripped 0 bases from V and 1 base from J, with 13 bases between. Germline V gene lookup returns CDR1 SGHTS and CDR2 YDEGEE. The CDR3 has 16 amino acids. CDR3 residues: CASSLAYGRINYGYTF. DNA for the CDR3: TGTGCCAGCAGCTTGGCATACGGGAGAATTAACTATGGCTACACCTTC.

The CDR3 loop is CASSQVGGAYNEQFF. The DNA of the CDR3 is TGCGCCAGCAGCCAAGTAGGCGGTGCCTACAATGAGCAGTTCTTC. The chain links TRBV4-1 to TRBJ2-1; no clear D gene. The ends were cut back, 1 base at V and 2 bases at J, with 9 bases in the middle. CDR1 MGHRA and CDR2 YSYEKL come from the germline V gene. The CDR3 runs to 15 residues.

This chain's CDR3 is CASSPARDSNQPQHF. For the CDR3, the DNA is TGTGCCAGCTCACCCGCGCGGGACAGCAATCAGCCCCAGCATTTT. This chain uses TRBV18 with TRBJ1-5; a weak D match, TRBD1 (5 bases). The CDR3 is 15 amino acids. The V end was cut by 3 bases, the J end by 1 base, with 10 bases between. Germline V gives CDR1 KGHSH, CDR2 LQKENI.

This chain uses TRBV5-1 with TRBJ2-7, with TRBD2 identical over 10 bases. J was trimmed by 6 bases and V by 6 bases; bases with no gene match: 18. Germline V gene data show CDR1 as SGHRS and CDR2 as YFSETQ. The length of the CDR3 is 17 residues. CDR3 DNA: TGCGCCAGCACCGCGGGGTTGGGGCTAGCGGGAGAGGGCGAGCAGTACTTC. It encodes CASTAGLGLAGEGEQYF.

This chain links TRBV5-4 with TRBJ1-1, with D perhaps matching TRBD1 (5 bases). CDR1 and CDR2 from the germline V gene are SGHNT and YYREEE (reference sequence). The length of the CDR3 is 12 residues. Trimming left V 4 bases short and J 13 bases short, with 17 bases between. The CDR3 protein is CASSLGSQRGFF. In nucleotides, the CDR3 is TGTGCCAGCAGCCTAGGGTCACAAAGGGGTTTCTTT. The full variable domain, in which reference TRBV5-4 and TRBJ1-1 provide the parts outside the CDR3, is ETGVTQSPTHLIKTRGQQVTLRCSSQSGHNTVSWYQQALGQGPQFIFQYYREEENGRGNFPPRFSGLQFPNYSSELNVNALELDDSALYLCASSLGSQRGFFGQGTRLTVV.

This clone was seen ten or more times. The J gene is TRBJ2-7, the V gene TRBV12-3 or TRBV12-4; D is uncertain. V dropped 2 bases and J dropped 3 bases, with 8 bases sitting between them. The CDR3 sequence is 13 residues long. In DNA form, the CDR3 reads TGTGCCAGCAGTTTATTTGGAGACTACGAGCAGTACTTC. This gives the protein CASSLFGDYEQYF.

The chain couples TRBV10-3 to TRBJ1-5; 7 nucleotides match TRBD1. This CDR3 region has 15 residues. Trimming at V came to 4 bases and at J to 5 bases, leaving 8 bases not matched to a gene. Germline V lookup: CDR1 ENHRY, CDR2 SYGVKD. This chain's CDR3 is CAISGTGEYDQPQHF. The CDR3 DNA follows: TGTGCCATCAGTGGAACAGGGGAGTATGATCAGCCCCAGCATTTT.

This clone was counted only a few times. The CDR3 loop reads CASSPPLGQYNEQFF. Here the CDR3 DNA reads TGTGCCAGCAGCCCTCCCTTGGGGCAGTACAATGAGCAGTTCTTC. The chain is built from TRBV3-1 (or the pseudogene TRBV3-2) and TRBJ2-1; D possibly corresponds to TRBD1 (5 bases). Germline CDR1 reads LGHDT; CDR2 reads YNNKEL (reference sequence). This CDR3 has 15 amino acids. V lost 4 bases and J lost 4, with 14 bases in between.

The chain recombines TRBV3-1 (or the pseudogene TRBV3-2) with TRBJ1-4; the match to TRBD1 covers 8 bases. With 7 bases clipped from V and 6 bases from J, the junction kept 7 bases outside the gene matches. The CDR3 is made up of 14 amino acids. Germline V gene sequence: CDR1 LGHDT, CDR2 YNNKEL (reference sequence). The CDR3 nucleotides read TGTGCCAGCACCCCCCGGGACAGGCATGAAAAACTGTTTTTT. Translating it yields CASTPRDRHEKLFF.

This chain links TRBV9 with TRBJ1-1; 9 bases line up with TRBD1. After removal of 4 bases from V and 6 bases from J, the junction contained 4 bases not matched to a gene. From germline, CDR1 is SGDLS and CDR2 YYNGEE. CDR3 length: 13 amino acids. CDR3: CASSTRTGAEAFF. The DNA of the CDR3 is TGTGCCAGCAGCACCCGGACAGGGGCTGAAGCTTTCTTT.

This rearrangement joins TRBV30 to TRBJ2-5; 13 nucleotides align to TRBD2. Germline CDR1 is GTSNPN and CDR2 is SVGIG (reference sequence). The CDR3 is 16 residues long. After removal of 5 bases from V and 7 bases from J, the junction contained 13 bases not matched to a gene. The CDR3 DNA sequence: TGTGCCTGGTGCTCGGGACTAGCGGGACAGGGCGGGACCCAGTACTTC. This encodes CAWCSGLAGQGGTQYF.

The chain carries TRBV5-8 and TRBJ1-1; perhaps TRBD1 as D (6 bases). Trimming left V 0 bases short and J 4 bases short, with 10 bases between. Germline V gives CDR1 SGHTS, CDR2 YDEGEE. CDR3 length: 14 amino acids. CDR3 in amino acids: CASSLETGSTEAFF. Here the CDR3 DNA reads TGTGCCAGCAGCTTGGAAACAGGGAGCACTGAAGCTTTCTTT.

CDR3 coding DNA: TGTGCCAGCAGCGCGCGGGACGCTTCTGGTTTCTACGAGCAGTACTTC. Its translation is CASSARDASGFYEQYF. The chain carries TRBV7-6 and TRBJ2-7; D is perhaps TRBD2 (6 bases). V gave up 5 bases and J gave up 3 bases, with 20 bases separating them. The CDR3 is 16 residues long. Per the germline V gene, CDR1 is SGHVS and CDR2 is FNYEAQ.

The chain carries TRBV10-3 and TRBJ2-3; the match to TRBD1 covers 7 bases. The CDR3 consists of 15 residues. Germline CDR1 and CDR2: ENHRY and SYGVKD. Losses at the gene ends were 6 bases for V and 1 base for J; bases not matched to a gene: 7. CDR3: CAISPTGSGTDTQYF. In nucleotides, the CDR3 is TGTGCCATCAGCCCGACAGGGTCGGGCACAGATACGCAGTATTTT.

The genes are TRBV3-1 (or the pseudogene TRBV3-2) and TRBJ2-7; 9 nucleotides line up with TRBD2. V gave up 1 base and J gave up 6 bases; unmatched junction bases: 4. The CDR3 sequence is 14 residues long. Germline CDR1 is LGHDT and CDR2 is YNNKEL (reference sequence). This CDR3 is CASSQVGLASEQYF. For the CDR3, the DNA is TGTGCCAGCAGCCAAGTGGGACTAGCATCCGAGCAGTACTTC.

The chain employs TRBV13 and TRBJ2-7; the match to TRBD2 covers 8 bases. Germline V gene sequence: CDR1 PRHDT, CDR2 FYEKMQ (reference sequence). This CDR3 spans 14 amino acids. Unmatched junction bases numbered 4, after V lost 4 bases and J lost 2 bases. CDR3 nucleotides: TGTGCCAGCAGCTCCCGGGGGGGTGCCTACGAGCAGTACTTC. It yields the protein CASSSRGGAYEQYF.

The J gene is TRBJ1-2, the V gene TRBV6-5, with 11 nucleotides matching TRBD1. Trimming removed 7 bases from V and 4 bases from J; junction bases left unmatched: 5. This CDR3 contains 14 residues. Germline CDR1 is MNHEY and CDR2 is SVGAGI. CDR3 amino acids: CASTRTGGVYGYTF. CDR3 coding DNA: TGTGCCAGCACCAGGACAGGGGGCGTCTATGGCTACACCTTC.

V gene TRBV4-2 combines with J gene TRBJ2-7; D might be TRBD2 (6 bases). Germline V lookup: CDR1 LGHNA, CDR2 YNFKEQ. This CDR3 is built from 16 residues. V lost 1 base and J lost 4, with 17 bases in between. The CDR3 DNA is TGTGCCAGCAGCCAAGCCGGGGTAGCGGTAGGTTACGAGCAGTACTTC. Translated, it gives CASSQAGVAVGYEQYF.

The J gene is TRBJ2-7, the V gene TRBV14; D is perhaps TRBD1 (6 bases). The CDR3 contains 15 residues. Germline CDR1 is SGHDN and CDR2 is FVKESK. Deletions cut 0 bases from V and 3 bases from J, with 12 bases between. CDR3: CASSQETGLFYEQYF. The CDR3 nucleotides read TGTGCCAGCAGCCAAGAAACAGGGCTGTTCTACGAGCAGTACTTC.

V and J are TRBV3-1 (or the pseudogene TRBV3-2) and TRBJ2-3; a weak D match, TRBD1 (5 bases). This CDR3 is 16 amino acids long. Trimming removed 0 bases at V and 6 bases at J, with 16 bases between. Per the germline V gene, CDR1 is LGHDT and CDR2 is YNNKEL (reference sequence). The CDR3 loop reads CASSQDLPTGADTQYF. The CDR3 DNA sequence: TGTGCCAGCAGCCAAGATTTACCGACTGGGGCCGATACGCAGTATTTT.

This chain joins TRBV7-2 and TRBJ1-6, with TRBD1 matching over 9 bases. The germline CDR1 and CDR2 sequences are SGHTA and FQGNSA. CDR3 length equals 18 residues. After removal of 0 bases from V and 1 base from J, the junction contained 4 bases not matched to a gene. This chain's CDR3 is CASSLARTGESYNSPLHF. CDR3 nucleotides: TGTGCCAGCAGCTTAGCCCGGACAGGGGAGTCCTATAATTCACCCCTCCACTTT.

The rearrangement uses TRBV5-1 and TRBJ2-3, with D perhaps TRBD2 (6 bases). The ends were cut back, 0 bases at V and 6 bases at J, with 17 bases in the middle. The CDR3 is 16 residues long. Germline CDR1 is SGHRS and CDR2 is YFSETQ. Here the CDR3 DNA reads TGCGCCAGCAGCTTGGAACCGGGACTCAAGGGGGATACGCAGTATTTT. As protein: CASSLEPGLKGDTQYF.

The J gene is TRBJ1-5, the V gene TRBV3-1 (or the pseudogene TRBV3-2), with D unresolved. Germline V gene data show CDR1 as LGHDT and CDR2 as YNNKEL (reference sequence). Between the trimmed V and J ends, which lost 0 bases and 7 bases, there was a span of 13 bases. This CDR3 is built from 15 residues. In DNA, the CDR3 is TGTGCCAGCAGCCAAGATCTAAATTACCTCCAGCCCCAGCATTTT. Translating gives CASSQDLNYLQPQHF.

The rearrangement links TRBV11-2 to TRBJ2-7; D is perhaps TRBD2 (6 bases). The CDR3 is 15 amino acids. V was pared by 5 bases and J by 2 bases, with 16 bases between. In germline, CDR1 is SGHAT, CDR2 FQNNGV. The CDR3 DNA reads as TGTGCCAGCAGCATCTATCTAGCGTCCCCCTACGAGCAGTACTTC. Translation: CASSIYLASPYEQYF.

The chain couples TRBV19 to TRBJ1-5; unclear D gene. V lost 7 bases, J lost 0 bases, and 10 bases lay in between. The germline CDR1 and CDR2 sequences are LNHDA and SQIVND (reference sequence). The length of the CDR3 is 14 residues. CDR3: CASNPEYSNQPQHF. The CDR3 region has the DNA TGTGCCAGTAACCCGGAGTATAGCAATCAGCCCCAGCATTTT.

This clone has just a few counts. The chain uses TRBV7-6 and TRBJ1-4; D perhaps matches TRBD1 (6 bases). Germline CDR1 is SGHVS and CDR2 is FNYEAQ. This CDR3 spans 14 amino acids. V was pared by 6 bases and J by 3 bases, with 11 bases between. The CDR3 region has the DNA TGTGCCAGCAGTCCGGGACACTCTAATGAAAAACTGTTTTTT. Translated: CASSPGHSNEKLFF.

The sample holds a few counts of this clone. The V call is TRBV5-1, the J call TRBJ1-4; D possibly corresponds to TRBD1 (5 bases). CDR3 size: 17 residues. The V end was cut by 1 base, the J end by 4 bases, with 17 bases between. Germline assignment: CDR1 SGHRS and CDR2 YFSETQ. Here the CDR3 reads CASSLSNRGDFNEKLFF. The CDR3 DNA reads as TGCGCCAGCAGCTTGTCCAACCGAGGGGACTTTAATGAAAAACTGTTTTTT.